These 8 T cell receptor beta chains were sequenced from one sample in a study of shared clonotypes between healthy human individuals. Profiling relied on immunoSEQ multiplex PCR, and the TCRdb table lists in-frame clones only, not all of them. This table has roughly 890,000 clones, roughly 92% appearing once. Positively selected for CCR7, the CD45RO-negative cells used as naive CD8 cells excluded terminally differentiated effector memory CD45RA+ cells. Specimen: naive CD8+ T cells sorted from blood. The origin of the receptors is a young man in good health.

This chain links TRBV9 with TRBJ2-7; 9 nucleotides line up with TRBD2. The CDR3 has 16 amino acids. CDR1 and CDR2 (germline): SGDLS, YYNGEE. The junction had 13 bases not matched to a gene; V was cut back by 4 bases and J by 5 bases. CDR3 loop: CASSTPLAGGPHEQYF. The CDR3 DNA follows: TGTGCCAGCAGCACCCCCCTCGCGGGAGGGCCCCACGAGCAGTACTTC. Combining the CDR3 with reference TRBV9 and TRBJ2-7 gives the whole variable domain DSGVTQTPKHLITATGQRVTLRCSPRSGDLSVYWYQQSLDQGLQFLIQYYNGEERAKGNILERFSAQQFPDLHSELNLSSLELGDSALYFCASSTPLAGGPHEQYFGPGTRLTVT.

The chain couples TRBV13 to TRBJ1-1, with D maybe TRBD1 (6 bases). Germline CDR1 reads PRHDT; CDR2 reads FYEKMQ (reference sequence). Trimming shortened V by 5 bases and J by 4 bases, and 11 bases separated the two germline ends. CDR3 size: 13 residues. DNA of the CDR3: TGTGCCAGCAGCAAGGGGGGGGGCACTGAAGCTTTCTTT. Translated: CASSKGGGTEAFF.

The rearrangement joins TRBV18 to TRBJ2-3; TRBD2 aligns across 7 bases. Germline CDR1 reads KGHSH; CDR2 reads LQKENI. V lost 0 bases, J lost 2 bases, and 14 bases stayed unmatched. The CDR3 is made up of 19 amino acids. The CDR3 bases are TGTGCCAGCTCACCACCGTTGTTGTGGGAGGGCGTAGACACAGATACGCAGTATTTT. Residues: CASSPPLLWEGVDTDTQYF.

The chain is built from TRBV6-1 and TRBJ2-1; D not resolved. Between the trimmed V and J ends, which lost 3 bases and 4 bases, there was a span of 16 bases. The germline V gene encodes CDR1 MNHNS and CDR2 SASEGT. There are 16 residues in the CDR3. The CDR3 sequence: CASSDPDNDIYNEQFF. CDR3 sequence (DNA): TGTGCCAGCAGTGACCCCGATAACGACATATACAATGAGCAGTTCTTC.

The genes are TRBV27 and TRBJ1-2, with D unclear. Per the germline V gene, CDR1 is MNHEY and CDR2 is SMNVEV (reference sequence). This CDR3 is 15 amino acids long. V was cut by 6 bases and J by 2 bases, with 16 bases left in between. CDR3 bases: TGTGCCAGCAGGCCTTACAGTCTCTCGAACTATGGCTACACCTTC. Translated: CASRPYSLSNYGYTF.

For the CDR3, the DNA is TGTGCCAGCAGCTGGGGTTATGGCTACACCTTC. Residues: CASSWGYGYTF. The rearrangement links TRBV5-4 to TRBJ1-2; D ambiguous. The CDR3 spans 11 residues. The germline CDR1 and CDR2 sequences are SGHNT and YYREEE (reference sequence). V was cut by 3 bases and J by 5 bases, with 5 bases left in between.

This clone has a handful of counts. V and J are TRBV2 and TRBJ2-7; 12 bases are a match to TRBD2. With 7 bases clipped from V and 3 bases from J, the junction kept 4 bases outside the gene matches. CDR1 and CDR2 from the germline V gene are SNHLY and FYNNEI. This CDR3 contains 14 residues. The CDR3 loop reads CASTSTSGSYEQYF. Here the CDR3 DNA reads TGTGCCAGCACCTCGACTAGCGGGAGCTACGAGCAGTACTTC. The full variable domain, in which reference TRBV2 and TRBJ2-7 provide the parts outside the CDR3, is EPEVTQTPSHQVTQMGQEVILRCVPISNHLYFYWYRQILGQKVEFLVSFYNNEISEKSEIFDDQFSVERPDGSNFTLKIRSTKLEDSAMYFCASTSTSGSYEQYFGPGTRLTVT.

Notes on this clone: Because the CDR3's place on the DNA is in doubt, the DNA is left out and the CDR3 is given as listed by TCRdb. Other DNA sequences in this specimen translate into the identical CDR3. This chain connects TRBV27 to TRBJ2-1; the table's D call, TRBD1, was not checked against the DNA. Germline V lookup: CDR1 MNHEY, CDR2 SMNVEV (reference sequence). The CDR3 adds up to 16 amino acids, both ends counted. The CDR3 reads CASSSSAGAVYNEQFF.